Included here is one TCR beta chain sequence, with context. The table came from immunoSEQ multiplex PCR; TCRdb's copy has only in-frame clones and leaves some out. In the table there are 80,000 to 100,000 clones, 75% to 90% of which are singletons. The data are from a study of T cell responses to AZD1222 COVID-19 vaccine. V was shortened by 1 base and J by 6 bases, with 7 bases between the two germline ends. This CDR3 has 13 amino acids. CDR1 SGHDN and CDR2 FVKESK come from the germline V gene. The chain combines TRBV14 with TRBJ1-5, with no clear D. The clonotype comes from an adult who received the AZD1222 COVID-19 vaccine. The sequencing used peripheral blood, collected 28 days after the second AZD1222 dose. Written as DNA, the CDR3 is TGTGCCAGCAGCCAAGGAGGGTCTCAGCCCCAGCATTTT. This codes for CASSQGGSQPQHF.